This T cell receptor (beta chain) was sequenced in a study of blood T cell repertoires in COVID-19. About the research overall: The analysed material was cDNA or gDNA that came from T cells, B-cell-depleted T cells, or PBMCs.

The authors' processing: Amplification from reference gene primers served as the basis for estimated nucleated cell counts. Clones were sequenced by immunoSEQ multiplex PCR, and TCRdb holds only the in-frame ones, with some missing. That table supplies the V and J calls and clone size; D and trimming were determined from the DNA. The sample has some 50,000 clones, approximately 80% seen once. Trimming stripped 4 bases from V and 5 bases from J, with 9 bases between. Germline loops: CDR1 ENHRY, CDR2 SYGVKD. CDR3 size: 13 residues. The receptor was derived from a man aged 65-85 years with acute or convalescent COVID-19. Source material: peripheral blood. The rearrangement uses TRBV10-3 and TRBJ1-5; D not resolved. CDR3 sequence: CAISGAEYQPQHF. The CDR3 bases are TGTGCCATCAGTGGCGCGGAGTATCAGCCCCAGCATTTT.